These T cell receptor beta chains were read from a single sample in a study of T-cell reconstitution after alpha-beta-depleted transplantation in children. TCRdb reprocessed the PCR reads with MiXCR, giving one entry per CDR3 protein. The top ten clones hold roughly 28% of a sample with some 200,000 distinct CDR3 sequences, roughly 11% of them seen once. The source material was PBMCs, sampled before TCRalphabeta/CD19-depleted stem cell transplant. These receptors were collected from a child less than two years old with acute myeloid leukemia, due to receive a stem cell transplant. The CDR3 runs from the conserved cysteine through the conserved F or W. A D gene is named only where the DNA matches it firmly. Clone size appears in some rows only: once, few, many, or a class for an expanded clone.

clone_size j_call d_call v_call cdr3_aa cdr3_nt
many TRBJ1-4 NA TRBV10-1 CASSEAGPCEKLFF TGCGCCAGCAGTGAGGCCGGGCCCTGTGAAAAACTGTTTTTT
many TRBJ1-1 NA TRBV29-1 CSVESGQRNTEAFF TGCAGCGTTGAAAGTGGGCAGAGGAACACTGAAGCTTTCTTT
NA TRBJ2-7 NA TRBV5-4 CASSGQLSEQYF TGTGCCAGCAGCGGTCAGTTAAGCGAGCAGTACTTC
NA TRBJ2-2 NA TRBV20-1 CSASAVTGELFF TGCAGTGCTAGCGCAGTCACCGGGGAGCTGTTTTTT
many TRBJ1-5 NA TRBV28 CASSFRVQPQHF TGTGCCAGCAGTTTTAGGGTTCAGCCCCAGCATTTT
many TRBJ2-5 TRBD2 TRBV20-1 CSATPGLAQETQYF TGCAGTGCAACCCCGGGACTAGCTCAAGAGACCCAGTACTTC
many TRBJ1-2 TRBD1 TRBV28 CASKTGITGAGGYTF TGTGCCAGCAAAACCGGAATTACAGGGGCGGGGGGCTACACCTTC
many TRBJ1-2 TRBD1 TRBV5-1 CASSFGQGNYGYTF TGCGCCAGCAGCTTCGGACAGGGCAACTATGGCTACACCTTC
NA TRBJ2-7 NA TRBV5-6 CASSFYVTYGHEQYF TGTGCCAGCAGCTTTTATGTAACCTATGGCCACGAGCAGTACTTC
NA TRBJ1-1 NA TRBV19 CASRLGHPNTEAFF TGTGCCAGTAGATTGGGACACCCGAACACTGAAGCTTTCTTT
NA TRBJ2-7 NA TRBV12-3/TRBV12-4 CASSLEGGPDEQYF TGTGCCAGCAGTTTGGAAGGGGGACCTGACGAGCAGTACTTC
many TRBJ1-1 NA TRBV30 CAWSTQGNSEAFF TGTGCCTGGAGTACACAGGGAAATTCTGAAGCTTTCTTT
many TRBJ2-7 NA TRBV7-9 CASSPRESYEQYF TGTGCCAGCAGCCCCCGCGAATCTTACGAGCAGTACTTC
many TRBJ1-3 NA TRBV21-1 CASSNSRGSGNTIYF TGTGCCAGCAGCAACTCGCGGGGCTCTGGAAACACCATATATTTT
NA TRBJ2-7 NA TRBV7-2 CATSRQFPYEQYF TGTGCCACCAGCAGACAGTTCCCCTACGAGCAGTACTTC